The 22 T cell receptor beta chains presented below share a single source sample, sequenced in a study of blood T cell repertoires in COVID-19. Sequencing was performed with immunoSEQ multiplex PCR; in TCRdb, only in-frame clones are kept and a portion is missing. The table lists 190,000 or so clones, around 90% of them singletons. Input material: peripheral blood. These receptors all come from a man aged 40-49 years with active or convalescent COVID-19.

This chain links TRBV1 with TRBJ1-4. TRBV1 is marked as a pseudogene. This CDR3 region has 16 residues. CDR3 sequence reads: CTSSLHRTGSGVKLFF. CDR3 nucleotide sequence: TGCACCAGCAGCCTGCATAGGACAGGTAGCGGGGTAAAACTGTTTTTT.

Only one count was recorded for this clone. The chain couples TRBV6-5 to TRBJ2-7, with 8 bases matching TRBD2. Losses at the gene ends were 4 bases for V and 0 bases for J; bases not matched to a gene: 5. Germline-derived CDR1 and CDR2 are MNHEY and SVGAGI. The CDR3 has 15 amino acids. For the CDR3, the DNA is TGTGCCAGCAGTTCTAGCGGGCGAAGCTCCTACGAGCAGTACTTC. This encodes CASSSSGRSSYEQYF.

V usage is TRBV7-8 and J usage is TRBJ1-5; D is perhaps TRBD1 (5 bases). This CDR3 comprises 15 residues. V was shortened by 1 base and J by 2 bases, with 9 bases between the two germline ends. Germline CDR1 is SGHVS and CDR2 is FQNEAQ. In DNA form, the CDR3 reads TGTGCCAGCAGCTTAGGTCCGGGGGGCAATCAGCCCCAGCATTTT. Translating it yields CASSLGPGGNQPQHF.

This chain joins TRBV11-2 and TRBJ2-5; D call uncertain. The CDR3 totals 12 residues. Germline CDR1 SGHAT, CDR2 FQNNGV. V dropped 1 base and J dropped 2 bases, with 2 bases sitting between them. CDR3: CASSLAQETQYF. The CDR3 DNA sequence: TGTGCCAGCAGCTTAGCGCAAGAGACCCAGTACTTC.

The chain has TRBV12-5 and TRBJ1-5, with 7 bases matching TRBD1. The CDR3 runs 17 residues. With 0 bases clipped from V and 0 bases from J, the junction kept 5 bases outside the gene matches. From germline, CDR1 is LGHNT and CDR2 FRNRAP. This chain's CDR3 is CASGLVGGQNSNQPQHF. The DNA of the CDR3 is TGTGCTAGTGGTTTGGTAGGGGGACAGAATAGCAATCAGCCCCAGCATTTT.

V usage is TRBV13 and J usage is TRBJ2-7; D is ambiguous. Trimming took off 4 bases at V and 5 bases at J, with 12 bases between the two ends. Germline V gives CDR1 PRHDT, CDR2 FYEKMQ (reference sequence). This CDR3 spans 13 amino acids. The DNA for the CDR3 is TGTGCCAGCAGCTCAAGCGATCCTGACGAGCAGTACTTC. This sequence encodes CASSSSDPDEQYF.

V gene TRBV11-2 combines with J gene TRBJ2-5; 9 nucleotides agree with TRBD2. With 5 bases clipped from V and 4 bases from J, the junction kept 11 bases outside the gene matches. CDR1 SGHAT and CDR2 FQNNGV come from the germline V gene. The CDR3 has 16 residues. CDR3: CASSPTGGGAPETQYF. In DNA form, the CDR3 reads TGTGCCAGCAGCCCAACGGGCGGGGGGGCCCCAGAGACCCAGTACTTC.

This clone was seen once. Other DNA sequences within the sample encode an identical CDR3. The J gene is TRBJ2-6, the V gene TRBV12-5; the match to TRBD1 covers 12 bases. The length of the CDR3 is 17 residues. J was trimmed by 8 bases and V by 4 bases; bases with no gene match: 9. Germline CDR1 reads LGHNT; CDR2 reads FRNRAP. The CDR3 protein is CASGSPGQGAGTNVLTF. CDR3 nucleotides: TGTGCTAGTGGTTCCCCGGGACAGGGGGCGGGGACCAACGTCCTGACTTTC.

The chain joins TRBV3-1 (or the pseudogene TRBV3-2) to TRBJ1-5, with 9 bases fitting TRBD1. Germline trimming cut 3 bases from V and 6 bases from J; bases unmatched to any gene: 9. Germline CDR1 is LGHDT and CDR2 is YNNKEL (reference sequence). The CDR3 has 16 amino acids. CDR3: CASSQIAGQGFQPQHF. The CDR3 DNA is TGTGCCAGCAGCCAGATTGCAGGACAGGGGTTTCAGCCCCAGCATTTT.

This clone was observed a few times. J is TRBJ2-3 and V is TRBV9, with D possibly matching TRBD2 (6 bases). The CDR3 runs 16 residues. Per the germline V gene, CDR1 is SGDLS and CDR2 is YYNGEE. Deletions cut 3 bases from V and 8 bases from J, with 22 bases between. The CDR3 DNA follows: TGTGCCAGCAGCGAGGGACTCGGAGGATCTTCTCTTACGCAGTATTTT. Translated, it gives CASSEGLGGSSLTQYF.

This chain connects TRBV7-2 to TRBJ1-4; possibly TRBD1 for D (5 bases). The CDR3 is 16 residues long. V dropped 5 bases and J dropped 1 base, with 14 bases sitting between them. CDR1 and CDR2 (germline): SGHTA, FQGNSA. CDR3 bases: TGTGCCAGCAGCCGTGGGGGGGGGTTAACTAATGAAAAACTGTTTTTT. Protein: CASSRGGGLTNEKLFF.

This chain uses TRBV3-1 (or the pseudogene TRBV3-2) with TRBJ1-4; D unresolved. The CDR3 runs 15 residues. V gave up 4 bases and J gave up 7 bases, with 16 bases separating them. Germline V gives CDR1 LGHDT, CDR2 YNNKEL (reference sequence). CDR3 protein: CASSPGRLLGEKLFF. CDR3 nucleotides: TGTGCCAGCAGCCCGGGGAGGCTCCTAGGTGAAAAACTGTTTTTT.

The chain combines TRBV15 with TRBJ1-4, with TRBD1 matching over 7 bases. There are 14 residues in the CDR3. V trimming: 5 bases; J trimming: 5 bases; junction bases outside the gene matches: 5. Germline V CDR1 and CDR2: LNHNV, YYDKDF (reference sequence). The CDR3 nucleotides are TGTGCCACCAGCGACCGGGACAGAAATGAAAAACTGTTTTTT. It encodes CATSDRDRNEKLFF.

This sequence joins TRBV21-1 and TRBJ1-5; TRBD1, the D gene given by the table, was not confirmed from the DNA. TRBV21-1 is reported as a pseudogene. The CDR3 sequence is 10 residues long. The DNA for the CDR3 is TGTGCCAGCATTTCACAGCCCCAGCATTTT. Protein sequence: CASISQPQHF.

The chain carries TRBV29-1 and TRBJ1-2; perhaps TRBD1 as D (6 bases). The CDR3 consists of 12 residues. Trimming removed 4 bases from V and 8 bases from J, with 14 bases in between. Germline lookup yields CDR1 SQVTM and CDR2 ANQGSEA. The CDR3 reads CSVVAGEGGYTF. DNA of the CDR3: TGCAGCGTTGTGGCAGGGGAAGGGGGCTACACCTTC.

V is TRBV4-3 and J is TRBJ2-7, with D perhaps TRBD1 (6 bases). Germline V gives CDR1 LGHNA, CDR2 YSLEER. The CDR3 is made up of 16 amino acids. V was pared by 0 bases and J by 4 bases, with 16 bases between. The CDR3: CASSQDWGPSLYEQYF. Written as DNA, the CDR3 is TGCGCCAGCAGCCAAGATTGGGGGCCTTCTCTATACGAGCAGTACTTC.

The chain couples TRBV2 to TRBJ1-1; unclear D gene. Germline CDR1 and CDR2: SNHLY and FYNNEI. V was pared by 3 bases and J by 3 bases, with 5 bases between. The CDR3 covers 12 residues. CDR3 bases: TGTGCCAGCAGTGACAGTTACACTGAAGCTTTCTTT. Translated, it gives CASSDSYTEAFF.

The CDR3 sequence: CASSLSVTTYTGELFF. The CDR3, as DNA: TGCGCCAGCAGCCTTAGTGTGACTACCTACACCGGGGAGCTGTTTTTT. The chain has TRBV5-1 and TRBJ2-2; perhaps TRBD2 as D (5 bases). V gave up 4 bases and J gave up 3 bases, with 16 bases separating them. Looked up from germline, CDR1 is SGHRS and CDR2 is YFSETQ. The CDR3 runs 16 residues.

The rearrangement links TRBV12-3 or TRBV12-4 to TRBJ1-6; TRBD1 might be the D (6 bases). This CDR3 has 13 residues. V was clipped by 6 bases and J by 7 bases, with 10 bases between them. The DNA of the CDR3 is TGTGCCAGCAGATGGACAGACAATTCACCCCTCCACTTT. Its translation: CASRWTDNSPLHF.

V gene TRBV6-1 combines with J gene TRBJ2-5; D possibly corresponds to TRBD2 (6 bases). Germline values: CDR1 MNHNS, CDR2 SASEGT. The CDR3 runs to 13 residues. Deletions cut 3 bases from V and 4 bases from J, with 9 bases between. In nucleotides, the CDR3 is TGTGCCAGCAGTGACCGGAGGGCAGAGACCCAGTACTTC. Protein sequence: CASSDRRAETQYF.

The rearrangement joins TRBV5-1 to TRBJ1-4, with TRBD1 identical over 7 bases. Germline lookup yields CDR1 SGHRS and CDR2 YFSETQ. Trimming removed 5 bases from V and 1 base from J; junction bases left unmatched: 5. The CDR3 totals 15 residues. For the CDR3, the DNA is TGCGCCAGCAGGAGTCAGGGGGGAACTAATGAAAAACTGTTTTTT. Translation gives CASRSQGGTNEKLFF. Together with reference TRBV5-1 and TRBJ1-4, the CDR3 gives the full variable domain: KAGVTQTPRYLIKTRGQQVTLSCSPISGHRSVSWYQQTPGQGLQFLFEYFSETQRNKGNFPGRFSGRQFSNSRSEMNVSTLELGDSALYLCASRSQGGTNEKLFFGSGTQLSVL.

The gene calls are TRBV18 and TRBJ2-7; TRBD1 might be the D (6 bases). The CDR3 spans 15 residues. Germline CDR1 reads KGHSH; CDR2 reads LQKENI. Trimming took off 5 bases at V and 5 bases at J, with 19 bases between the two ends. CDR3 amino acids: CASSTSGESRHEQYF. For the CDR3, the DNA is TGTGCCAGCTCAACCTCAGGGGAATCGCGGCACGAGCAGTACTTC.